The 25 T cell receptor beta chains below all came from one sample that was sequenced in a study of blood T cell repertoires in COVID-19. Sequencing was performed with immunoSEQ multiplex PCR; in TCRdb, only in-frame clones are kept and a portion is missing. Counted here are fewer than 650,000 clones, roughly 91% occurring once; the ten biggest clones make up roughly 8%. Input material: peripheral blood. The receptor set was obtained from a woman aged 45-65 years with COVID-19, enrolled during active disease.

This rearrangement joins TRBV10-2 to TRBJ1-2; TRBD1 aligns across 7 bases. This CDR3 is built from 15 residues. V was pared by 4 bases and J by 0 bases, with 5 bases of the junction left unmatched. Germline V CDR1 and CDR2: WSHSY, SAAADI. The CDR3 nucleotides read TGCGCCAGCAGTGTGGGACAGCCGTCTAACTATGGCTACACCTTC. Protein product: CASSVGQPSNYGYTF.

The rearrangement joins TRBV4-1 to TRBJ2-4, with TRBD2 as a possible D gene (7 bases). Germline V CDR1 and CDR2: MGHRA, YSYEKL. This CDR3 is built from 18 residues. Trimming removed 0 bases at V and 6 bases at J, with 21 bases between. The CDR3 is CASSQDRGGRGKGNIQYF. The CDR3 DNA sequence: TGCGCCAGCAGCCAAGATAGGGGGGGGCGCGGGAAAGGAAACATTCAGTACTTC.

The chain uses TRBV30 and TRBJ1-2, with 7 bases fitting TRBD1. The CDR3 length is 14 residues. Germline CDR1 is GTSNPN and CDR2 is SVGIG (reference sequence). V lost 4 bases and J lost 8; bases outside the gene matches: 13. Here the CDR3 DNA reads TGTGCCTGGACCTTTAAGGGGGCCTTGAGGGGCTACACCTTC. This gives the protein CAWTFKGALRGYTF.

The CDR3 loop is CSVAGGYTNYGYTF. CDR3 in DNA: TGCAGCGTCGCAGGAGGATATACAAATTATGGCTACACCTTC. V and J are TRBV29-1 and TRBJ1-2, with unresolved D. Per the germline V gene, CDR1 is SQVTM and CDR2 is ANQGSEA. Trimming left V 6 bases short and J 5 bases short, with 19 bases between. The CDR3 is 14 residues long.

This chain's CDR3 is CSVGSGGATNEKLFF. DNA of the CDR3: TGCAGCGTTGGGTCCGGGGGAGCAACTAATGAAAAACTGTTTTTT. The V call is TRBV29-1, the J call TRBJ1-4; D might be TRBD1 (5 bases). From germline, CDR1 is SQVTM and CDR2 ANQGSEA. Trimming removed 4 bases from V and 0 bases from J, with 12 bases in between. The CDR3 covers 15 residues.

The CDR3: CASSVAPTANTEAFF. The CDR3 bases are TGTGCCAGCAGCGTAGCTCCGACAGCGAACACTGAAGCTTTCTTT. The rearrangement uses TRBV9 and TRBJ1-1; D is possibly TRBD1 (5 bases). Trimming shortened V by 0 bases and J by 1 base, and 10 bases separated the two germline ends. The CDR3 consists of 15 residues. The germline V gene encodes CDR1 SGDLS and CDR2 YYNGEE.

This clone was recorded only once. The chain has TRBV5-8 and TRBJ1-4, with D maybe TRBD1 (5 bases). Germline CDR1 SGHTS, CDR2 YDEGEE. The CDR3 spans 16 residues. V lost 4 bases to trimming and J lost 0 bases, with 13 bases between them. The chain's CDR3 is CASSQGHLATNEKLFF. CDR3 bases: TGTGCCAGCAGCCAAGGACACCTTGCAACTAATGAAAAACTGTTTTTT.

V usage is TRBV21-1 and J usage is TRBJ2-7; the DNA was not compared with TRBD1, the D call given in the table. TRBV21-1 is shown as a pseudogene. The CDR3 runs to 14 residues. CDR3 sequence: CASSNRDRGDEQYF. Here the CDR3 DNA reads TGTGCCAGCAGCAACCGGGACAGGGGAGACGAGCAGTACTTC.

V gene TRBV6-1 combines with J gene TRBJ1-1; D possibly corresponds to TRBD1 (6 bases). This CDR3 has 12 amino acids. Trimming left V 3 bases short and J 5 bases short, with 7 bases between. CDR1 and CDR2 (germline): MNHNS, SASEGT. CDR3 bases: TGTGCCAGCAGTGACCAGGGGACTGAAGCTTTCTTT. This codes for CASSDQGTEAFF.

The V gene is TRBV6-5, the J gene TRBJ1-6, with a possible D match to TRBD1 (5 bases). CDR1 and CDR2 from the germline V gene are MNHEY and SVGAGI. V dropped 6 bases and J dropped 7 bases, with 10 bases sitting between them. The CDR3 runs 13 residues. CDR3 nucleotides: TGTGCCAGCAGGCGGGGGAGGAATTCACCCCTCCACTTT. Residues: CASRRGRNSPLHF.

Notes on this clone: At the DNA level, this CDR3 is encoded by other sequences in the same sample as well. The gene calls are TRBV6-5 and TRBJ2-7; no clear D gene. Looked up from germline, CDR1 is MNHEY and CDR2 is SVGAGI. V was cut by 6 bases and J by 6 bases, with 9 bases left in between. The CDR3 has 11 residues. This CDR3 reads CASSRRGEQYF. For the CDR3, the DNA is TGTGCCAGCAGCCGACGCGGCGAGCAGTACTTC.

The J gene is TRBJ1-2, the V gene TRBV6-5; TRBD1 agrees at 7 bases. This CDR3 is built from 13 residues. Germline lookup yields CDR1 MNHEY and CDR2 SVGAGI. V shed 7 bases, J shed 4 bases, and the junction held 6 bases outside the gene matches. CDR3 sequence (DNA): TGTGCCAGCACTACGACAGGGATCTATGGCTACACCTTC. This translates into CASTTTGIYGYTF.

This clone showed up just once. The V gene is TRBV6-6, the J gene TRBJ2-3; 7 bases fit TRBD1. V dropped 7 bases and J dropped 4; count of bases not matched to a gene: 8. This CDR3 contains 14 residues. Germline-derived CDR1 and CDR2 are MNHNY and SVGAGI (reference sequence). DNA for the CDR3: TGTGCCAGCACCCCCGGGACAGAGGCAGATACGCAGTATTTT. Protein sequence: CASTPGTEADTQYF.

The chain is built from TRBV3-1 (or the pseudogene TRBV3-2) and TRBJ1-1; tentatively, D is TRBD1 (5 bases). Germline values: CDR1 LGHDT, CDR2 YNNKEL (reference sequence). The CDR3 is 14 amino acids. Trimming took 1 base from V and 11 from J, leaving 17 bases between them. CDR3 in DNA: TGTGCCAGCAGCCAAGCCTATCGGGGCCGGGAGGCTTTCTTT. Its protein product is CASSQAYRGREAFF.

The CDR3 here is CASRAEGQGGTEAFF. CDR3 DNA: TGCGCCAGCCGGGCCGAGGGACAGGGAGGCACTGAAGCTTTCTTT. This rearrangement joins TRBV10-2 to TRBJ1-1; the match to TRBD1 covers 9 bases. Germline CDR1 reads WSHSY; CDR2 reads SAAADI. V lost 8 bases to trimming and J lost 4 bases; unmatched junction nucleotides: 11. CDR3 length: 15 residues.

CDR3 protein: CAAQGEISEQYF. Written as DNA, the CDR3 is TGTGCCGCTCAGGGGGAAATCAGCGAGCAGTACTTC. The V gene is TRBV10-3, the J gene TRBJ2-7; 7 nucleotides agree with TRBD1. Germline CDR1 ENHRY, CDR2 SYGVKD. V was pared by 11 bases and J by 6 bases, with 10 bases of the junction left unmatched. This CDR3 is 12 amino acids long.

This rearrangement joins TRBV9 to TRBJ2-2; D not certain. With 3 bases removed from V and 6 bases from J, the gap between germline ends came to 6 bases. CDR1 is SGDLS, CDR2 YYNGEE, per germline. The CDR3 contains 12 residues. CDR3 DNA sequence: TGTGCCAGCAGCGCGGAGTCCGGGGAGCTGTTTTTT. Protein sequence: CASSAESGELFF.

V gene TRBV19 combines with J gene TRBJ2-1; a possible D gene is TRBD1 (5 bases). The CDR3 is 17 amino acids. Germline V gene sequence: CDR1 LNHDA, CDR2 SQIVND (reference sequence). V lost 0 bases and J lost 3, with 15 bases in between. DNA of the CDR3: TGTGCCAGTAGTATAGATCGTGGCAGGGTTATCTACAATGAGCAGTTCTTC. Its translation is CASSIDRGRVIYNEQFF.

The chain recombines TRBV21-1 with TRBJ1-4; no check of the table's D call, TRBD1, against the DNA was made. TRBV21-1 is tagged as a pseudogene. This CDR3 comprises 12 residues. In DNA, the CDR3 is TGTGCCAGCGGGGACAGGAATGAAAAACTGTTTTTT. Its protein product is CASGDRNEKLFF.

V usage is TRBV10-2 and J usage is TRBJ2-2; D is uncertain. The CDR3 length is 15 residues. V gave up 0 bases and J gave up 5 bases, with 10 bases separating them. Germline values: CDR1 WSHSY, CDR2 SAAADI. For the CDR3, the DNA is TGCGCCAGCAGTGAGTCTACAGAAGGAACCGGGGAGCTGTTTTTT. Translated, it gives CASSESTEGTGELFF.

The chain recombines TRBV19 with TRBJ1-5; no clear D gene. Germline values: CDR1 LNHDA, CDR2 SQIVND (reference sequence). This CDR3 is 13 amino acids long. V shed 5 bases and J shed 4 bases, with 9 bases lying between them. CDR3 bases: TGTGCCAGTAGTTGGTCAGGTAATCAGCCCCAGCATTTT. This codes for CASSWSGNQPQHF.

The table lists this clone with a few counts. This sequence joins TRBV30 and TRBJ2-7; TRBD2 is a possible D gene (5 bases). The CDR3 is made up of 14 amino acids. The ends were cut back, 8 bases at V and 6 bases at J, with 23 bases in the middle. The germline V gene has CDR1 GTSNPN and CDR2 SVGIG (reference sequence). The CDR3, as DNA: TGTGCCACTAGACTGGGGAGCCCTCCCGGCGAGCAGTACTTC. It encodes CATRLGSPPGEQYF.

The rearrangement joins TRBV5-6 to TRBJ2-1, with 13 positions matching TRBD2. Germline CDR1 reads SGHDT; CDR2 reads YYEEEE. This CDR3 region has 17 residues. Germline trimming cut 4 bases from V and 7 bases from J; bases unmatched to any gene: 11. The CDR3 is CASSLTSGGAGHNEQFF. The CDR3 coding sequence is TGTGCCAGCAGCCTCACTAGCGGGGGGGCTGGTCATAATGAGCAGTTCTTC.

This clone occurred once. The V call is TRBV12-5, the J call TRBJ1-3, with 8 positions matching TRBD1. The CDR3 sequence is 14 residues long. Germline assignment: CDR1 LGHNT and CDR2 FRNRAP. J was trimmed by 3 bases and V by 7 bases; bases with no gene match: 5. The CDR3 nucleotides are TGTGCTAGTGTTAAGACAGGGGATGGAAACACCATATATTTT. This translates into CASVKTGDGNTIYF.

This rearrangement joins TRBV18 to TRBJ1-1; D might be TRBD1 (5 bases). The V end was cut by 3 bases, the J end by 4 bases, with 9 bases between. The CDR3 length is 13 residues. From germline, CDR1 is KGHSH and CDR2 LQKENI. The CDR3, as DNA: TGTGCCAGCTCACCTCAGGGTTCCACTGAAGCTTTCTTT. It translates to CASSPQGSTEAFF.